A selection of T cell receptor beta chains follows, all from one sample in a study of T cells expressing NK-cell markers. From the 5' RACE reads, TCRdb lists one entry per CDR3 protein and no DNA. The table lists roughly 420,000 distinct CDR3 sequences. Sequences were obtained from blood T cells: a sorted CD56 or NKG2C T cell subset, CD4+ or CD8+ T cells, or bulk PBMC T cells (not recorded which). All receptors come from a woman between 18 and 70 years old in good health. CDR3s include the opening cysteine and the closing phenylalanine or tryptophan.

j_call,cdr3_length,v_call,cdr3_aa
TRBJ2-1,16,TRBV7-9,CASSLGVYLIGNEQFF
TRBJ2-1,15,TRBV20-1,CSPSVDRTVYNEQFF
TRBJ2-2,14,TRBV5-1,CASSLGAGTGELFF
TRBJ2-3,15,TRBV11-2,CASSPGFSGTDTQYF
TRBJ2-1,15,TRBV9,CASSLRPDWNNEQFF
TRBJ1-2,13,TRBV24-1,CATKGTGFYGYTF
TRBJ2-5,12,TRBV7-6,CASRGLQETQYF
TRBJ2-3,12,TRBV7-9,CASNENVYTQYF
TRBJ1-1,13,TRBV5-1,CASSLDRHTEAFF
TRBJ2-1,12,TRBV9,CASSITQEKQFF
TRBJ1-5,14,TRBV6-5,CASSYRGLGQPQHF
TRBJ1-1,16,TRBV5-1,CASSTVVSPTPTEAFF
TRBJ1-1,12,TRBV7-3,CASSPGRIEAFF
TRBJ2-7,15,TRBV7-9,CASSLEGSSSYEQYF
TRBJ2-1,16,TRBV4-3,CASSQGERGGFNEQFF
TRBJ2-3,11,TRBV20-1,CSAGGADTQYF
TRBJ1-5,16,TRBV19,CASSPGQVFSNQPQHF
TRBJ1-6,14,TRBV20-1,CSARDVRGNSPLHF
TRBJ1-2,12,TRBV20-1,CSAPSQGKGYTF
TRBJ2-7,13,TRBV5-1,CASSSTDSYEQYF
TRBJ1-4,13,TRBV6-6,CAAREGGDEKLFF
TRBJ1-3,14,TRBV7-9,CASTFGDRRNTIYF
TRBJ1-1,16,TRBV7-9,CASSLALGQANTEAFF
TRBJ2-3,11,TRBV7-2,CASRFLDTQYF
TRBJ2-1,15,TRBV6-5,CASSYGLAGVNEQFF
TRBJ2-6,15,TRBV25-1,CASSESGSGANVLTF
TRBJ2-3,14,TRBV7-9,CANSRGLNTDTQYF
TRBJ2-5,15,TRBV6-2/TRBV6-3,CASSYFNGAQETQYF
TRBJ2-3,13,TRBV7-2,CASRKSLAGGQYF
TRBJ2-1,14,TRBV30,CAWELAGANNEQFF